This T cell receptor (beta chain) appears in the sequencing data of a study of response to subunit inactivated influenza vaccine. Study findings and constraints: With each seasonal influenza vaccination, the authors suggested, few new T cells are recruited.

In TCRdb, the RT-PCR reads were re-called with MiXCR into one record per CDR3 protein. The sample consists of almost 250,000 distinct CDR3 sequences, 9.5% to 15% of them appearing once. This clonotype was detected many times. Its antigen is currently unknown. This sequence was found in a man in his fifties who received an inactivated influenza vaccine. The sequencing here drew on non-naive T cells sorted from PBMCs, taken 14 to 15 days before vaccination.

DNA for the CDR3: TGTGCCAGCAGGACCGGGACCGGCAACAGAGCTTTCTTT. Its translation: CASRTGTGNRAFF. This chain links TRBV28 with TRBJ1-1; D perhaps matches TRBD1 (5 bases). Deletions cut 6 bases from V and 10 bases from J, with 18 bases between. The CDR3 has 13 amino acids. Per the germline V gene, CDR1 is MDHEN and CDR2 is SYDVKM.